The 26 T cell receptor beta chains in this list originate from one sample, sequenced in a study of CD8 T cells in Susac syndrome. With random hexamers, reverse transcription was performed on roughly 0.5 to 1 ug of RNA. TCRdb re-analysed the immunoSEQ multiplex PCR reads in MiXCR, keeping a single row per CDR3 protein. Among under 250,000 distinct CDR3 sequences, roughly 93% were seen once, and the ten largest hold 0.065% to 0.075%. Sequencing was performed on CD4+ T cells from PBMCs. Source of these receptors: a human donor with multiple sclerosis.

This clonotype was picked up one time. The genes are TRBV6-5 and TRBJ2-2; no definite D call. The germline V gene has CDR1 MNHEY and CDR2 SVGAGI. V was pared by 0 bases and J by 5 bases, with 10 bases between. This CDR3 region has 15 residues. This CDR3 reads CASSYSTQRTGELFF. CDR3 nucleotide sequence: TGTGCCAGCAGTTACTCGACACAGAGGACCGGGGAGCTGTTTTTT.

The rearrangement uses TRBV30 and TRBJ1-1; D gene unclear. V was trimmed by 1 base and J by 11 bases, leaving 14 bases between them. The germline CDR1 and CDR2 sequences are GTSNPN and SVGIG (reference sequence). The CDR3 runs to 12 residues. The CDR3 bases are TGTGCCTGGAGTGGACGTGAAACTTCGGCTTTCTTT. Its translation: CAWSGRETSAFF.

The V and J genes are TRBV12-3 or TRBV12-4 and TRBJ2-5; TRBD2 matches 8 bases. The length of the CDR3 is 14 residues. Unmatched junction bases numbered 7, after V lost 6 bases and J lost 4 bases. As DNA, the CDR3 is TGTGCCAGCAGCAAAGAAACTAGCGGAGAGACCCAGTACTTC. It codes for CASSKETSGETQYF.

The chain's CDR3 is CASGIGVRGPLHF. The CDR3 DNA is TGTGCTAGTGGTATAGGGGTCCGGGGACCCCTCCACTTT. The rearrangement links TRBV12-5 to TRBJ1-6; D may be TRBD1 (5 bases). V shed 5 bases and J shed 12 bases, with 14 bases lying between them. Germline-derived CDR1 and CDR2 are LGHNT and FRNRAP. This CDR3 comprises 13 residues.

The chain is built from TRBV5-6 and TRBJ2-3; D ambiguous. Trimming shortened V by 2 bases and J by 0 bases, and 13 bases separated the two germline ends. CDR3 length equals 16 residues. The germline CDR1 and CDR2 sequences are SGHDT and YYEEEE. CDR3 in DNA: TGTGCCAGCAGCTTTTATTCGGGCACTAGCACAGATACGCAGTATTTT. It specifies CASSFYSGTSTDTQYF.

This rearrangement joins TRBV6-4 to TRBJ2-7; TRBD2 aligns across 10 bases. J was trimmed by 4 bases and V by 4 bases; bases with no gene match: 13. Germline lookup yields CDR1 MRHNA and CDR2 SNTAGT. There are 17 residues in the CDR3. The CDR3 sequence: CASSAYRASGGSYEQYF. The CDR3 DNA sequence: TGTGCCAGCAGTGCCTACAGGGCTAGCGGGGGCTCATACGAGCAGTACTTC.

The CDR3 bases are TGTGCCACCAGCAGAGAGGGGTACGAATCCGGTGAGCAGTTCTTC. This codes for CATSREGYESGEQFF. The gene calls are TRBV15 and TRBJ2-1, with D uncertain. V was clipped by 0 bases and J by 9 bases, with 15 bases between them. The CDR3 totals 15 residues. Germline loops: CDR1 LNHNV, CDR2 YYDKDF (reference sequence). The full variable domain, its missing parts supplied by reference TRBV15 and TRBJ2-1, is DAMVIQNPRYQVTQFGKPVTLSCSQTLNHNVMYWYQQKSSQAPKLLFHYYDKDFNNEADTPDNFQSRRPNTSFCFLDIRSPGLGDTAMYLCATSREGYESGEQFFGPGTRLTVL.

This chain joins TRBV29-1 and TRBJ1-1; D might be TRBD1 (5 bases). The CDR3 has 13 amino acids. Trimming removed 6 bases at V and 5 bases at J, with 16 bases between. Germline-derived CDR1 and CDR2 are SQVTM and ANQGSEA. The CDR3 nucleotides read TGCAGCGTGGCGGGGGTTGTAGGGACTGAAGCTTTCTTT. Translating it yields CSVAGVVGTEAFF.

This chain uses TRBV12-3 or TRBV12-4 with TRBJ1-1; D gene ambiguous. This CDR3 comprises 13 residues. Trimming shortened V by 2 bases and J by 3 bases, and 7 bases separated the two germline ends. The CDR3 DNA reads TGTGCCAGCAGTTTATCGGTAGACACTGAAGCTTTCTTT. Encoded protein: CASSLSVDTEAFF.

The CDR3 DNA follows: TGTGCCAGCTCACCATCTTGGGCAGATGGCTACACCTTC. Its protein product is CASSPSWADGYTF. This chain uses TRBV18 with TRBJ1-2, with D uncertain. Germline-derived CDR1 and CDR2 are KGHSH and LQKENI. This CDR3 region has 13 residues. V was trimmed by 2 bases and J by 6 bases, leaving 10 bases between them.

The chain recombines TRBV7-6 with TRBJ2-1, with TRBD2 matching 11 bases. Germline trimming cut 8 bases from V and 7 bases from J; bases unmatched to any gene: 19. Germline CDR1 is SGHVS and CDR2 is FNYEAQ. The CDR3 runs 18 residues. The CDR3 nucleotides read TGTGCCAGCTCCTTAGCCGTAGCGGGGGGGCAATCTCGGAATGAGCAGTTCTTC. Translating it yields CASSLAVAGGQSRNEQFF.

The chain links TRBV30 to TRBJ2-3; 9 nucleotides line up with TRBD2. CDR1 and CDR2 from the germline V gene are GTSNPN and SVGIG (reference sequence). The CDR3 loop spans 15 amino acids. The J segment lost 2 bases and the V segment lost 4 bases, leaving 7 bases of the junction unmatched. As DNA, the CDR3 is TGTGCCTGGAAGCGGGCGGGAGGGTCCACAGATACGCAGTATTTT. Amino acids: CAWKRAGGSTDTQYF. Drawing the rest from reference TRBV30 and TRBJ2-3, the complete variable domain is SQTIHQWPATLVQPVGSPLSLECTVEGTSNPNLYWYRQAAGRGLQLLFYSVGIGQISSEVPQNLSASRPQDRQFILSSKKLLLSDSGFYLCAWKRAGGSTDTQYFGPGTRLTVL.

This CDR3 is CSARVRLNFGYTF. The CDR3, as DNA: TGCAGTGCTAGAGTTCGACTGAATTTTGGCTACACCTTC. The V and J genes are TRBV20-1 and TRBJ1-2; D unclear. V was trimmed by 1 base and J by 7 bases, leaving 13 bases between them. In germline, CDR1 is DFQATT, CDR2 SNEGSKA (reference sequence). This CDR3 is built from 13 residues.

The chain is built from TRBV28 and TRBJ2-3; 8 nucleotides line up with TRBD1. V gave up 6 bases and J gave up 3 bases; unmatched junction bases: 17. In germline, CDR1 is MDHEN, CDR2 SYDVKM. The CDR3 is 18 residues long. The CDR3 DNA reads TGTGCCAGCAGCGCGGACAGGGTCCGTCAGCGCAGGACAGATACGCAGTATTTT. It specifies CASSADRVRQRRTDTQYF.

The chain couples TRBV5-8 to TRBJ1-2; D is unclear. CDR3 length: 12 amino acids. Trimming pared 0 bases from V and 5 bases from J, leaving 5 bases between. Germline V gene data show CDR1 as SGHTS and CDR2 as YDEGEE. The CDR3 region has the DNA TGTGCCAGCAGCTTGGTAGCTTATGGCTACACCTTC. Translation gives CASSLVAYGYTF.

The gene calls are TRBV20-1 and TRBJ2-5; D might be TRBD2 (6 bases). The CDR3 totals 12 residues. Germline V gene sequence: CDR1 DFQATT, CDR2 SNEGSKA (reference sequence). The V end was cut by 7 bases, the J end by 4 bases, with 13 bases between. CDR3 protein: CSGLWGGETQYF. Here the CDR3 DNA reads TGCAGTGGTCTTTGGGGAGGAGAGACCCAGTACTTC.

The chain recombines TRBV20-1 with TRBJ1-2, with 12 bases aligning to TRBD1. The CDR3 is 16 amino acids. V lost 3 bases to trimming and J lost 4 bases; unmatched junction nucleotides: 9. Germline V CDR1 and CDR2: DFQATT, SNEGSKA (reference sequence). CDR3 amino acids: CSASKGQGAGGYGYTF. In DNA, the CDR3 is TGCAGTGCTAGTAAGGGACAGGGGGCAGGTGGCTATGGCTACACCTTC.

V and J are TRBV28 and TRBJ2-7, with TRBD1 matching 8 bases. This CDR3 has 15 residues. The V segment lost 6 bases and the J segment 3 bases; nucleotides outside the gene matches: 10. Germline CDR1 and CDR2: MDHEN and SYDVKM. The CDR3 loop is CASRGGRGLYYEQYF. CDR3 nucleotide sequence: TGTGCCAGCAGGGGTGGCAGGGGGCTCTACTACGAGCAGTACTTC.

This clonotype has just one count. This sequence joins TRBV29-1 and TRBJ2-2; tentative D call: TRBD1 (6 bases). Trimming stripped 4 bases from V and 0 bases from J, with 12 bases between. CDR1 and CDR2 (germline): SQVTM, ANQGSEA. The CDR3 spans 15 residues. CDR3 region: CSVAPTGPNTGELFF. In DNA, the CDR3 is TGCAGCGTTGCCCCGACAGGTCCGAACACCGGGGAGCTGTTTTTT.

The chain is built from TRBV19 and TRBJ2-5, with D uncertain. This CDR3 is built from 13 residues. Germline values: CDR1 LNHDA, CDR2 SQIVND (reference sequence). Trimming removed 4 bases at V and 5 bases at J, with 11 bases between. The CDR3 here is CASSNASPETQYF. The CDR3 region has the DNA TGTGCCAGTAGTAATGCCAGCCCGGAGACCCAGTACTTC.

Here the CDR3 reads CAISTGLAYEQYF. The CDR3 DNA is TGTGCCATTTCGACGGGACTAGCCTACGAGCAGTACTTC. The V gene is TRBV6-1, the J gene TRBJ2-7; TRBD2 aligns across 8 bases. The CDR3 runs to 13 residues. CDR1 MNHNS and CDR2 SASEGT come from the germline V gene. Unmatched junction bases numbered 7, after V lost 10 bases and J lost 2 bases.

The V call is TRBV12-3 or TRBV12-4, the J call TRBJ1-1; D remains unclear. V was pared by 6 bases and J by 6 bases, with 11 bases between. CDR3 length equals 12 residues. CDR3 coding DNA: TGTGCCAGCAGCATAGAACGGTCTGAAGCTTTCTTT. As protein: CASSIERSEAFF.

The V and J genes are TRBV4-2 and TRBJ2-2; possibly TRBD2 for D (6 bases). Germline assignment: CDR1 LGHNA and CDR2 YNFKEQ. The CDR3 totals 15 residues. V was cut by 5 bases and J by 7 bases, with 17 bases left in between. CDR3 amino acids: CASSKPGLKLGELFF. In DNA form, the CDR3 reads TGTGCCAGCAGCAAACCGGGACTGAAACTCGGGGAGCTGTTTTTT.

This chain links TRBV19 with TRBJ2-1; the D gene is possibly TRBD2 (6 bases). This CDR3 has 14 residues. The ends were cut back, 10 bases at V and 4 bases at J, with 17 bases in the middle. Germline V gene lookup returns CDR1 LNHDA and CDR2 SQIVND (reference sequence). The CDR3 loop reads CATARGFSYNEQFF. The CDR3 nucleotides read TGTGCCACCGCCCGGGGGTTTAGTTACAATGAGCAGTTCTTC.

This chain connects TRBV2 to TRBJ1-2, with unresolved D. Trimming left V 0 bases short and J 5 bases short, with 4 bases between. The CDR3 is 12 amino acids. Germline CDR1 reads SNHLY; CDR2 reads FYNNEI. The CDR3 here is CASSEAEYGYTF. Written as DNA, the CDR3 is TGTGCCAGCAGTGAAGCAGAGTATGGCTACACCTTC.

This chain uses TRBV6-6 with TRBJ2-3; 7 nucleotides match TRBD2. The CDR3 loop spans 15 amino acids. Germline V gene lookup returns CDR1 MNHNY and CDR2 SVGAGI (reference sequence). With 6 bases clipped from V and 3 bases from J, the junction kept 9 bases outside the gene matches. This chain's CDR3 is CASRGTTAGTDTQYF. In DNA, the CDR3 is TGTGCCAGCAGGGGGACTACCGCCGGGACAGATACGCAGTATTTT.